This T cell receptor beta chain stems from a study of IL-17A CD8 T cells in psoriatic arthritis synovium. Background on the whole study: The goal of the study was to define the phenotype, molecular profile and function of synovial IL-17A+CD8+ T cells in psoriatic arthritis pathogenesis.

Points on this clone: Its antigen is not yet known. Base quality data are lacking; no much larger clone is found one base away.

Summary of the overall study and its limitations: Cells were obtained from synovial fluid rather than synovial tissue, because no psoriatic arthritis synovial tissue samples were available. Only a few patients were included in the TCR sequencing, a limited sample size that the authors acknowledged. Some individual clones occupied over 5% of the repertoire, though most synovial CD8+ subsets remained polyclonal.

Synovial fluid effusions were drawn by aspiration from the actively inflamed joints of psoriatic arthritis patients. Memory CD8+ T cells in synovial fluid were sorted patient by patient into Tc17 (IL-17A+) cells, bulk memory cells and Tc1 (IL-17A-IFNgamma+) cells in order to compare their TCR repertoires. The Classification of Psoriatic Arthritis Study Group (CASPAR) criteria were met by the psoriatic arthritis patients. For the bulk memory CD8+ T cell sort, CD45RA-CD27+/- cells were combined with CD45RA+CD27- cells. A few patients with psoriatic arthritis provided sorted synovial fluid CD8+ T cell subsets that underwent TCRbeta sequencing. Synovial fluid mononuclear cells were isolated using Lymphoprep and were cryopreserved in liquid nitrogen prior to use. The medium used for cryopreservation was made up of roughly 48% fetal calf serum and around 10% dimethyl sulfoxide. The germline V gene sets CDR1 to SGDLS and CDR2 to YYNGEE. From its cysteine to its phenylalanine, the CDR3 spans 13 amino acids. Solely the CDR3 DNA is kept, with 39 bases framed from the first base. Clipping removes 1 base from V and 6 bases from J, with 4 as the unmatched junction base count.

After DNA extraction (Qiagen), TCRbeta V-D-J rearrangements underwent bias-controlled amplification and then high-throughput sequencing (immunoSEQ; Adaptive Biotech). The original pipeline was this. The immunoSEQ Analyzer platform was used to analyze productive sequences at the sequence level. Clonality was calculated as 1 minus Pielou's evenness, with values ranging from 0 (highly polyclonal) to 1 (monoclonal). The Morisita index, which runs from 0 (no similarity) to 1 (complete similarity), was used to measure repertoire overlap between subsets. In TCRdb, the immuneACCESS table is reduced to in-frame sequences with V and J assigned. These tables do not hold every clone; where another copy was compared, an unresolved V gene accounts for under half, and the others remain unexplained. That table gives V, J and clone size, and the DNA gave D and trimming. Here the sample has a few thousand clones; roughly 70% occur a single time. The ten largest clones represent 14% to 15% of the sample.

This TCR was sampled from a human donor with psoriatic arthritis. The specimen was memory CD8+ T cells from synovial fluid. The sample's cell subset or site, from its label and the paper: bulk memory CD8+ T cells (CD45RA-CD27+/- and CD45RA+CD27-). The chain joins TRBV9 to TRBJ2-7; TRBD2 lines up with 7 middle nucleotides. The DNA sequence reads TGTGCCAGCAGCGTAAAGGGCGGGGGCGAGCAGTACTTC. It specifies CASSVKGGGEQYF.